Detailed here is one T cell receptor (beta chain). Its target is unknown. Germline is not matched at one junction end, which may reflect a read error. Germline V CDR1 and CDR2: MNHNS, SASEGT. The CDR3 is 16 amino acids. The data belong to a study of T cells in Graves' hyperthyroidism and ophthalmopathy. The overall study: Before any treatment, at initial diagnosis, peripheral blood was collected.

Study findings and constraints: A 13 V-J signature model discriminated ophthalmopathy versus stable hyperthyroidism.

The CDR3 regions of TCR beta were amplified from RNA transcripts. Carried out on the TCR CDR3, a first-round RT-PCR used the HTBI primer set. Each CDR3 protein is one row after TCRdb ran MiXCR on the multiplex PCR reads. The sample includes fewer than 450,000 distinct CDR3 sequences, less than 20% of them seen just once. Disease lasting under 3 months, a NOSPECS grade of at least 4, and a Clinical Activity Score of at least 3 were features of the ophthalmopathy patients. Each diagnosis drew on symptoms, thyroxine, TRAb, thyroid ultrasound and orbital computed tomography findings. The source is a man aged 18-30 years with Graves' ophthalmopathy. The chain recombines TRBV6-1 with TRBJ2-5; the D gene could be TRBD1 or TRBD2 (5 bases each). What was sequenced was blood. The chain's CDR3 is CASSEGVLGVGETQHF. The CDR3 coding sequence is TGTGCCAGCAGTGAAGGGGTATTGGGGGTGGGAGAGACCCAGCACTTC.